The 21 T cell receptor beta chains below come from one sample, sequenced in a study of T cell repertoires in cytomegalovirus infection. MiXCR was run by TCRdb on the reads, yielding one entry per CDR3 protein. The data hold more than 250,000 distinct CDR3 sequences, with 20% to 30% observed a single time. For these receptors, no antigen is known. This specimen was cultured PBMCs, taken from culture after CMV antigen stimulation. These receptors all stem from a human donor in good health (CMV status not recorded). Some clones in this sample may be carry-over from other donors' samples.

The table lists this clonotype with many counts. V usage is TRBV12-3 or TRBV12-4 and J usage is TRBJ2-5; 7 positions agree with TRBD2. The length of the CDR3 is 13 residues. Unmatched junction bases numbered 3, after V lost 3 bases and J lost 5 bases. The CDR3 protein is CASSFGGGETQYF. CDR3 nucleotide sequence: TGTGCCAGCAGTTTCGGGGGAGGGGAGACCCAGTACTTC.

This clonotype was observed many times. The chain carries TRBV7-2 and TRBJ2-7; D is undetermined. The V and J ends lost 4 bases and 1 base respectively, with 11 bases between them. The CDR3 has 14 amino acids. Germline V CDR1 and CDR2: SGHTA, FQGNSA. The CDR3 loop reads CASSSYGRSYEQYF. In DNA, the CDR3 is TGTGCCAGCAGCTCCTACGGACGGTCCTACGAGCAGTACTTC.

This sequence joins TRBV9 and TRBJ2-1; 8 bases match TRBD1. The J segment lost 7 bases and the V segment lost 4 bases, leaving 7 bases of the junction unmatched. Germline CDR1 reads SGDLS; CDR2 reads YYNGEE. The CDR3 extends over 14 amino acids. For the CDR3, the DNA is TGTGCCAGCAGCCCTAGGACAGGGAGGAATGAGCAGTTCTTC. Translation: CASSPRTGRNEQFF.

At least ten counts were recorded for this clonotype. The genes are TRBV7-2 and TRBJ1-3, with D maybe TRBD1 (5 bases). Germline CDR1 reads SGHTA; CDR2 reads FQGNSA. This CDR3 has 16 residues. V was cut by 1 base and J by 4 bases, with 14 bases left in between. The CDR3 DNA reads as TGTGCCAGCAGCTTAGTGGGACTCGGTGGGGGAAACACCATATATTTT. This gives the protein CASSLVGLGGGNTIYF.

This clonotype turned up a few times. V usage is TRBV5-6 and J usage is TRBJ2-7; D is possibly TRBD1 or TRBD2 (5 bases each). Germline lookup yields CDR1 SGHDT and CDR2 YYEEEE. The CDR3 runs to 13 residues. V dropped 5 bases and J dropped 4 bases, with 13 bases sitting between them. CDR3: CASRRDGVYEQYF. The CDR3 nucleotides read TGTGCCAGCAGAAGGGACGGCGTATACGAGCAGTACTTC.

V and J are TRBV5-1 and TRBJ1-2; the D is unclear. Trimming took off 0 bases at V and 7 bases at J, with 13 bases between the two ends. The germline CDR1 and CDR2 sequences are SGHRS and YFSETQ. The CDR3 contains 14 residues. The CDR3 DNA sequence: TGCGCCAGCAGCTTGGGAGAAGTAGGTTCTGGCTACACCTTC. The encoded protein is CASSLGEVGSGYTF.

The rearrangement uses TRBV19 and TRBJ1-1, with D hard to call. The CDR3 runs 14 residues. V lost 3 bases, J lost 5 bases, and 13 bases lay in between. Germline V CDR1 and CDR2: LNHDA, SQIVND (reference sequence). The CDR3 loop is CASSMRLFETEAFF. The CDR3 bases are TGTGCCAGTAGTATGCGGCTCTTCGAGACTGAAGCTTTCTTT.

This clonotype was detected ten times or more. The rearrangement joins TRBV19 to TRBJ1-5; a weak D match, TRBD1 (6 bases). The V end lost 5 bases, the J end lost 3 bases, and 20 bases lay between the germline ends. The CDR3 is 17 residues long. CDR1 is LNHDA and CDR2 is SQIVND in the germline V gene (reference sequence). The CDR3 bases are TGTGCCAGTAGTTTGGGTAGGGCAGGGACAAACAATCAGCCCCAGCATTTT. It codes for CASSLGRAGTNNQPQHF.

This clonotype was found a few times. V and J are TRBV6-2 or TRBV6-3 and TRBJ1-5; D not resolved. This CDR3 contains 12 residues. CDR1 and CDR2 from the germline V gene are MNHEY and SVGEGT. V lost 2 bases and J 8 bases, leaving 7 bases between the germline ends. The CDR3 DNA follows: TGTGCCAGCAGTTACGGAAGGGAGCCCCAGCATTTT. Translation gives CASSYGREPQHF.

This clonotype came up a few times. J is TRBJ1-3 and V is TRBV7-3, with D possibly TRBD1 on 6 matching bases. Germline V gene sequence: CDR1 SGHTA, CDR2 FQGTGA. The CDR3 has 15 amino acids. V lost 4 bases and J 0 bases, leaving 10 bases between the germline ends. Written as DNA, the CDR3 is TGTGCCAGCAGCTCCCCGACAGGCTCTGGAAACACCATATATTTT. Translated, it gives CASSSPTGSGNTIYF.

This clonotype was picked up a small number of times. This chain joins TRBV19 and TRBJ2-1, with 7 bases fitting TRBD2. Per the germline V gene, CDR1 is LNHDA and CDR2 is SQIVND (reference sequence). The V gene end was trimmed by 9 bases and the J gene end by 5 bases; junction bases not matched to a gene: 13. The CDR3 extends over 15 amino acids. The CDR3 loop reads CASNPIAGVNNEQFF. The CDR3 nucleotides are TGTGCCAGCAACCCAATTGCGGGAGTTAACAATGAGCAGTTCTTC.

This clonotype was picked up many times. The chain is built from TRBV6-1 and TRBJ2-1, with unresolved D. The V gene's germline CDR1 is MNHNS and CDR2 SASEGT. V gave up 10 bases and J gave up 8 bases, with 18 bases separating them. CDR3 length equals 13 residues. The CDR3 protein is CATHKTPGDEQFF. DNA for the CDR3: TGTGCCACCCACAAGACACCCGGCGATGAGCAGTTCTTC.

The chain couples TRBV30 to TRBJ2-7; 7 bases map to TRBD2. J gave up 6 bases and V 4 bases, and 12 bases lay outside the gene matches. This CDR3 contains 14 residues. CDR1 is GTSNPN, CDR2 SVGIG, per germline (reference sequence). CDR3 sequence: CAWTPPAGAREQYF. As DNA, the CDR3 is TGTGCCTGGACCCCCCCGGCGGGAGCTCGCGAGCAGTACTTC. The entire variable domain, with the rest obtained from reference TRBV30 and TRBJ2-7, is as follows: SQTIHQWPATLVQPVGSPLSLECTVEGTSNPNLYWYRQAAGRGLQLLFYSVGIGQISSEVPQNLSASRPQDRQFILSSKKLLLSDSGFYLCAWTPPAGAREQYFGPGTRLTVT.

This clonotype was seen more than once but under ten times. J is TRBJ1-4 and V is TRBV11-2; the D gene is possibly TRBD1 (5 bases). The CDR3 totals 16 residues. The germline gives CDR1 SGHAT, CDR2 FQNNGV. Trimming left V 6 bases short and J 3 bases short, with 17 bases between. The CDR3 sequence is CASRLWPGEPNEKLFF. In DNA, the CDR3 is TGTGCCAGCAGATTGTGGCCGGGGGAGCCTAATGAAAAACTGTTTTTT.

This clonotype was detected a few times. The chain employs TRBV10-3 and TRBJ2-3; weak D call: TRBD1 (6 bases). Deletions cut 4 bases from V and 3 bases from J, with 8 bases between. The CDR3 has 13 residues. Germline V gene sequence: CDR1 ENHRY, CDR2 SYGVKD. CDR3 sequence: CAISGQGTDTQYF. Here the CDR3 DNA reads TGTGCCATCAGTGGCCAGGGGACAGATACGCAGTATTTT.

This clonotype was seen repeatedly, ten times or more. The chain has TRBV27 and TRBJ2-7; D possibly corresponds to TRBD2 (6 bases). The CDR3 is 15 residues long. V dropped 2 bases and J dropped 4 bases, with 15 bases sitting between them. Germline CDR1 and CDR2: MNHEY and SMNVEV (reference sequence). As DNA, the CDR3 is TGTGCCAGCAGTTTAGGAGGGCTGATAGGGTACGAGCAGTACTTC. It translates to CASSLGGLIGYEQYF.

The chain combines TRBV18 with TRBJ2-2; D tentatively reads TRBD1 or TRBD2 (5 bases each). The V end was cut by 10 bases, the J end by 0 bases, with 9 bases between. This CDR3 is built from 13 residues. Germline V gene sequence: CDR1 KGHSH, CDR2 LQKENI. The CDR3: CATGAPNTGELFF. In nucleotides, the CDR3 is TGTGCCACCGGGGCGCCGAACACCGGGGAGCTGTTTTTT. The whole variable domain, remainder taken from reference TRBV18 and TRBJ2-2, is NAGVMQNPRHLVRRRGQEARLRCSPMKGHSHVYWYRQLPEEGLKFMVYLQKENIIDESGMPKERFSAEFPKEGPSILRIQQVVRGDSAAYFCATGAPNTGELFFGEGSRLTVL.

The chain combines TRBV6-1 with TRBJ2-5; TRBD2 agrees at 10 bases. The germline CDR1 and CDR2 sequences are MNHNS and SASEGT. CDR3 length: 15 amino acids. The ends lost 6 bases at V and 5 bases at J; junction bases unmatched: 9. The CDR3 DNA reads TGTGCCAGCAGCGCCGGGACTAGCGCTGCGGAGACCCAGTACTTC. Protein: CASSAGTSAAETQYF.

This clonotype appeared a few times. V gene TRBV9 combines with J gene TRBJ1-1; D remains ambiguous. The germline CDR1 and CDR2 sequences are SGDLS and YYNGEE. The V and J ends lost 4 bases and 2 bases respectively, with 12 bases between them. The CDR3 covers 14 residues. CDR3 in amino acids: CASSKKWGNTEAFF. The CDR3 region has the DNA TGTGCCAGCAGCAAGAAATGGGGAAACACTGAAGCTTTCTTT.

This clonotype came up a few times. The J gene is TRBJ2-3, the V gene TRBV27, with TRBD1 as a possible D gene (5 bases). The CDR3 length is 16 residues. Germline CDR1 is MNHEY and CDR2 is SMNVEV (reference sequence). V was trimmed by 2 bases and J by 10 bases, leaving 22 bases between them. CDR3 sequence: CASSLTAVQGERAQYF. Written as DNA, the CDR3 is TGTGCCAGCAGTTTAACTGCCGTGCAAGGGGAAAGGGCGCAGTATTTT.

This rearrangement joins TRBV29-1 to TRBJ1-4; the D gene is possibly TRBD1 (5 bases). Trimming pared 3 bases from V and 5 bases from J, leaving 10 bases between. The CDR3 extends over 13 amino acids. Germline V gene sequence: CDR1 SQVTM, CDR2 ANQGSEA. The CDR3 DNA is TGCAGCGTTGAGACAGAGGGAAATGAAAAACTGTTTTTT. It codes for CSVETEGNEKLFF. The whole variable domain, remainder taken from reference TRBV29-1 and TRBJ1-4, is SAVISQKPSRDICQRGTSLTIQCQVDSQVTMMFWYRQQPGQSLTLIATANQGSEATYESGFVIDKFPISRPNLTFSTLTVSNMSPEDSSIYLCSVETEGNEKLFFGSGTQLSVL.